This T cell receptor (beta chain) was sequenced for a study of cytomegalovirus exposure and HLA in healthy donors. In the case of this clone: Antigen specificity is unknown.

The CDR3 consists of 17 residues. Per germline, CDR1 SGHTA and CDR2 FQGNSA. Trimming took off 2 bases at V and 2 bases at J, with 18 bases between the two ends. Whole-study results and caveats: Evidence from a later analysis indicated that most CMV-associated TCR beta chains looked HLA-restricted.

The PCR had 60 Vbeta and 13 Jbeta primers. Using immunoSEQ multiplex PCR, the repertoire was profiled, and TCRdb retains in-frame clones only, with some absent. The repertoire holds 150,000 or so clones, with approximately 73% as singletons. The specimen sequenced was PBMCs. The receptor's source is a woman aged 18-29 years in good health and CMV-seronegative. V gene TRBV7-2 combines with J gene TRBJ1-2; a weak D match, TRBD1 (6 bases). CDR3 protein: CASSLLGAVGSNYGYTF. The CDR3 DNA reads TGTGCCAGCAGCTTATTGGGGGCGGTGGGATCCAACTATGGCTACACCTTC.